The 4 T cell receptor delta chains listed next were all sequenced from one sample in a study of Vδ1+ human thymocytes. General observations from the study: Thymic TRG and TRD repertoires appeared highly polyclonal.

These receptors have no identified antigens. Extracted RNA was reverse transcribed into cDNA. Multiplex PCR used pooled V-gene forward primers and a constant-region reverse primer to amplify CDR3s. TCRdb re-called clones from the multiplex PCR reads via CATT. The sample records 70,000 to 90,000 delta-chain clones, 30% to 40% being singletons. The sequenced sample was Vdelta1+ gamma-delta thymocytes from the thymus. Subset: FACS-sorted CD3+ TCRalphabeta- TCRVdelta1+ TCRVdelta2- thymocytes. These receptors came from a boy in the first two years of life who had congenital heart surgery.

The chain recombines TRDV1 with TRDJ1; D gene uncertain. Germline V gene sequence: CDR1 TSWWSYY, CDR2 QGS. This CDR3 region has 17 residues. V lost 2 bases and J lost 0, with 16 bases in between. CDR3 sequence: CALGEDRWTGYTDKLIF. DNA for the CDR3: TGTGCTCTTGGGGAAGACAGATGGACGGGCTACACCGATAAACTCATCTTT.

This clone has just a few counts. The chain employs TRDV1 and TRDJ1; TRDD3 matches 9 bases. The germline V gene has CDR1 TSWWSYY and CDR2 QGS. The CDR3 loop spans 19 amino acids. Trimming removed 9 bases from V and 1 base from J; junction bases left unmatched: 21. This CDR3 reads CALREIRPGIRVGTDKLIF. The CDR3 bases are TGTGCTCTCAGGGAGATCCGCCCGGGGATACGTGTGGGCACCGATAAACTCATCTTT.

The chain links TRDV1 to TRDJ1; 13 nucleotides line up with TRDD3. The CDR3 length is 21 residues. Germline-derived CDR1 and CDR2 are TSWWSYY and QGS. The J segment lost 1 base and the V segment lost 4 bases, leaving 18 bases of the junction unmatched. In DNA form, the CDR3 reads TGTGCTCTTGGGGGGGGCCCTTCCCCATGTACTGGGGGATACGTCACCGATAAACTCATCTTT. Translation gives CALGGGPSPCTGGYVTDKLIF.

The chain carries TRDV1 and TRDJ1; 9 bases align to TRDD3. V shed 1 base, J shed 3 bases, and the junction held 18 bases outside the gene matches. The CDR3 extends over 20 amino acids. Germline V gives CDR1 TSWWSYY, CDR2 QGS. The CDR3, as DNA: TGTGCTCTTGGGGAACACCGGCCTCCGGATTTACTGGGGGACCCCGATAAACTCATCTTT. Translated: CALGEHRPPDLLGDPDKLIF.